The 18 T cell receptor beta chains below come from one sample, sequenced in a study of blood T cell repertoires in COVID-19. TCRdb's table, derived via immunoSEQ multiplex PCR, lists solely in-frame clones and lacks some. Among more than 95,000 clones, over 80% were seen once, and the ten largest hold approximately 2.3%. The sequencing input was peripheral blood. These TCRs come from a man in his thirties or forties with acute or convalescent COVID-19.

The genes are TRBV12-5 and TRBJ1-1, with a weak D call TRBD1 (5 bases). The CDR3 consists of 16 residues. The germline CDR1 and CDR2 sequences are LGHNT and FRNRAP. Trimming left V 4 bases short and J 1 base short, with 16 bases between. The CDR3 region has the DNA TGTGCTAGTGGTTGGAATAGCGGGGCGCAGAACACTGAAGCTTTCTTT. Amino acids: CASGWNSGAQNTEAFF.

This chain links TRBV6-4 with TRBJ2-1, with D possibly being TRBD2 (6 bases). Germline V gene data show CDR1 as MRHNA and CDR2 as SNTAGT. The CDR3 runs to 16 residues. V dropped 2 bases and J dropped 10 bases, with 21 bases sitting between them. The CDR3 loop is CASSDLNRGRGSEQFF. The CDR3 DNA is TGTGCCAGCAGTGACCTAAATCGGGGGAGAGGATCGGAGCAGTTCTTC.

This clone was recorded a few times. J is TRBJ2-7 and V is TRBV10-3; 9 positions match TRBD1. Germline CDR1 and CDR2: ENHRY and SYGVKD. This CDR3 has 18 residues. With 2 bases clipped from V and 4 bases from J, the junction kept 15 bases outside the gene matches. This chain's CDR3 is CAISEGGRVGTGTYEQYF. The CDR3 DNA reads as TGTGCCATCAGTGAGGGAGGACGGGTTGGGACAGGGACGTACGAGCAGTACTTC.

V gene TRBV28 combines with J gene TRBJ1-2; D call uncertain. Per the germline V gene, CDR1 is MDHEN and CDR2 is SYDVKM. V lost 3 bases to trimming and J lost 3 bases, with 5 bases between them. CDR3 length: 12 amino acids. The CDR3 nucleotides read TGTGCCAGCAGTTTCGAGTACTATGGCTACACCTTC. Translated, it gives CASSFEYYGYTF.

The chain has TRBV19 and TRBJ2-6; weak D call: TRBD2 (6 bases). Germline CDR1 reads LNHDA; CDR2 reads SQIVND (reference sequence). The CDR3 is 15 amino acids. Deletions cut 3 bases from V and 3 bases from J, with 9 bases between. The CDR3 sequence is CASSIAGRGANVLTF. The CDR3 DNA is TGTGCCAGTAGTATTGCGGGGCGTGGGGCCAACGTCCTGACTTTC.

The rearrangement links TRBV6-5 to TRBJ2-3, with a weak D call TRBD2 (6 bases). The CDR3 contains 14 residues. Trimming left V 6 bases short and J 3 bases short, with 13 bases between. CDR1 and CDR2 from the germline V gene are MNHEY and SVGAGI. The CDR3 DNA reads as TGTGCCAGCAGCGTCGTGGGGGGAACAGATACGCAGTATTTT. Translating it yields CASSVVGGTDTQYF.

This clone has a handful of counts. CDR3 sequence: CASSQVGTVTSSNYGYTF. For the CDR3, the DNA is TGCGCCAGCAGCCAAGTCGGGACAGTGACCTCTTCTAACTATGGCTACACCTTC. V is TRBV4-3 and J is TRBJ1-2; 7 bases fit TRBD1. V lost 1 base, J lost 0 bases, and 11 bases stayed unmatched. Germline V lookup: CDR1 LGHNA, CDR2 YSLEER. This CDR3 has 18 residues.

The gene calls are TRBV18 and TRBJ2-2, with no clear D. The length of the CDR3 is 14 residues. Trimming took off 5 bases at V and 1 base at J, with 8 bases between the two ends. Germline V gene data show CDR1 as KGHSH and CDR2 as LQKENI. As DNA, the CDR3 is TGTGCCAGCTCATCCAGACAGAACACCGGGGAGCTGTTTTTT. This translates into CASSSRQNTGELFF.

The J gene is TRBJ1-1, the V gene TRBV9; no definite D call. V was shortened by 3 bases and J by 10 bases, with 19 bases between the two germline ends. This CDR3 has 14 amino acids. The germline V gene has CDR1 SGDLS and CDR2 YYNGEE. CDR3 in amino acids: CASSGPRPADVAFF. CDR3 coding DNA: TGTGCCAGCAGCGGCCCACGTCCAGCGGACGTAGCTTTCTTT.

With regard to this clone: At one of its ends the junction is not consistent with the germline gene, which may arise from a read error. The CDR3 spells CASRQDQSYGYTF. CDR3 sequence (DNA): TGTGCCAGCAGACAAGACCAGTCCTATGGCTACACCTTC. This chain connects TRBV3-1 (or the pseudogene TRBV3-2) to TRBJ1-2; D is undetermined. CDR3 length equals 13 residues. Germline V gene data show CDR1 as LGHDT and CDR2 as YNNKEL (reference sequence).

This chain joins TRBV5-1 and TRBJ1-1; D uncertain. Trimming took off 4 bases at V and 5 bases at J, with 12 bases between the two ends. This CDR3 has 13 amino acids. Germline CDR1 reads SGHRS; CDR2 reads YFSETQ. The CDR3 spells CASSRDGRTEAFF. The CDR3 coding sequence is TGCGCCAGCAGCCGCGACGGGAGGACTGAAGCTTTCTTT.

V gene TRBV14 combines with J gene TRBJ1-1, with a weak D call TRBD1 (5 bases). The CDR3 has 13 amino acids. The V gene's germline CDR1 is SGHDN and CDR2 FVKESK. V was clipped by 2 bases and J by 1 base, with 5 bases between them. CDR3 in amino acids: CASSQRGNTEAFF. CDR3 DNA sequence: TGTGCCAGCAGCCAAAGGGGGAACACTGAAGCTTTCTTT.

The chain uses TRBV12-3 or TRBV12-4 and TRBJ2-1; 11 bases line up with TRBD2. The length of the CDR3 is 13 residues. The trim removed 6 bases at V and 7 bases at J, leaving 2 bases unmatched. The DNA of the CDR3 is TGTGCCAGCAGGCCTAGCGGGAGGAATGAGCAGTTCTTC. The encoded protein is CASRPSGRNEQFF.

In this sample, this clone turned up once. The chain carries TRBV4-2 and TRBJ2-5; TRBD2 agrees at 9 bases. Germline loops: CDR1 LGHNA, CDR2 YNFKEQ. The CDR3 length is 16 residues. Unmatched junction bases numbered 5, after V lost 3 bases and J lost 0 bases. The CDR3 is CASSQGSGRDQETQYF. The CDR3 nucleotides are TGTGCCAGCAGCCAGGGTAGCGGGAGAGACCAAGAGACCCAGTACTTC.

The chain joins TRBV27 to TRBJ1-2, with D possibly matching TRBD1 (5 bases). This CDR3 is built from 13 residues. V lost 5 bases and J lost 8, with 15 bases in between. CDR1 is MNHEY, CDR2 SMNVEV, per germline (reference sequence). CDR3 bases: TGTGCCAGCAGTCCCGAAGGGGCGATAGGCTACACCTTC. Protein: CASSPEGAIGYTF.

V is TRBV7-3 and J is TRBJ1-3; D not resolved. The CDR3 consists of 15 residues. Trimming removed 2 bases at V and 3 bases at J, with 11 bases between. Germline V lookup: CDR1 SGHTA, CDR2 FQGTGA. The CDR3 DNA is TGTGCCAGCAGCTTATCAGGAAATAATGGAAACACCATATATTTT. It translates to CASSLSGNNGNTIYF. Complete variable domain (other parts from reference TRBV7-3 and TRBJ1-3): GAGVSQTPSNKVTEKGKYVELRCDPISGHTALYWYRQSLGQGPEFLIYFQGTGAADDSGLPNDRFFAVRPEGSVSTLKIQRTERGDSAVYLCASSLSGNNGNTIYFGEGSWLTVV.

The chain links TRBV24-1 to TRBJ2-5; maybe TRBD2 (5 bases). V lost 5 bases, J lost 1 base, and 7 bases lay in between. The V gene's germline CDR1 is KGHDR and CDR2 SFDVKD. This CDR3 contains 13 residues. As DNA, the CDR3 is TGTGCCACCAGTGCGGGGTTCCAAGAGACCCAGTACTTC. Amino acid sequence: CATSAGFQETQYF.

The genes are TRBV15 and TRBJ2-3; 7 bases match TRBD2. From germline, CDR1 is LNHNV and CDR2 YYDKDF (reference sequence). CDR3 length: 14 residues. J gave up 6 bases and V 4 bases, and 7 bases lay outside the gene matches. CDR3 coding DNA: TGTGCCACCAGCAAAGGCGGGAGATTGGATACGCAGTATTTT. Its translation: CATSKGGRLDTQYF.